The entry below describes one T cell receptor (beta chain). The sample is drawn from a study of radiotherapy plus CTLA-4 blockade in lung cancer. Study at large: Objective responses were seen in around 19% of patients, disease control in 31%.

The method was immunoSEQ multiplex PCR; TCRdb's version includes in-frame clones alone and lacks a portion of them. The sample comprises some 90,000 clones, 70% to 90% of which are singletons, and approximately 2.2% rests with the top ten. Participants had chemo-refractory metastatic non-small-cell lung cancer and were treated with focal radiation plus ipilimumab CTLA-4 blockade. The V and J ends lost 5 bases and 3 bases, in that order; junction bases with no gene match: 6. CDR3 length: 15 amino acids. Germline V CDR1 and CDR2: KGHSH, LQKENI. This receptor was identified in a human donor with non-small cell lung cancer who had a partial response to radiotherapy plus ipilimumab. Sequenced here: peripheral blood, sampled from a patient treated with radiotherapy plus ipilimumab. The V and J genes are TRBV18 and TRBJ1-2; 10 bases align to TRBD1. CDR3 sequence: CASSSTGGADYGYTF. The CDR3, as DNA: TGTGCCAGCTCATCGACAGGGGGCGCAGACTATGGCTACACCTTC.